This T cell receptor (beta chain) originates from a study of T cell repertoires in cytomegalovirus infection. Germline values: CDR1 SGHDT, CDR2 YYEEEE. With 4 bases clipped from V and 4 bases from J, the junction kept 12 bases outside the gene matches. This CDR3 comprises 18 residues. Each CDR3 protein gets one entry after TCRdb re-called the reads with MiXCR. The data contain hundreds of thousands of distinct CDR3 sequences, roughly a third of them singletons. As to this clonotype: Its specificity is not known.

The sample consisted of cultured PBMCs, taken from culture after CMV antigen stimulation. The clonotype was recovered from a human donor in good health (CMV status not recorded). Some clones in this sample may be carry-over from other donors' samples. The chain is built from TRBV5-6 and TRBJ2-5, with 14 bases aligning to TRBD2. CDR3 in amino acids: CASSLGLAGEASRETQYF. The CDR3 DNA follows: TGTGCCAGCAGCCTGGGACTAGCGGGAGAAGCATCACGAGAGACCCAGTACTTC.